This entry lists 17 T cell receptor beta chains sequenced from one sample in a study of control samples from healthy donors and cancer patients. Measured with immunoSEQ multiplex PCR; TCRdb has only the in-frame clones, and not every one. Of approximately 37,000 clones in the sample, 80% to 95% were seen once. Sequencing input: blood. The receptors originated from a woman between 45 and 65 years old in good health.

The genes are TRBV6-6 and TRBJ1-4; D not resolved. This CDR3 region has 15 residues. Germline CDR1 reads MNHNY; CDR2 reads SVGAGI (reference sequence). Deletions cut 2 bases from V and 5 bases from J, with 12 bases between. The CDR3 is CASSYPSSGNEKLFF. The CDR3 region has the DNA TGTGCCAGCAGTTACCCCAGCTCGGGAAATGAAAAACTGTTTTTT.

CDR3 protein: CASSERGPRGELRKKYTEAFF. DNA for the CDR3: TGCGCCAGCAGTGAGAGGGGGCCCAGGGGGGAGCTTCGTAAGAAGTACACTGAAGCTTTCTTT. V gene TRBV10-1 combines with J gene TRBJ1-1; 7 bases agree with TRBD1. CDR3 length: 21 amino acids. J was trimmed by 3 bases and V by 2 bases; bases with no gene match: 24. The germline gives CDR1 WNHNN, CDR2 SYGVQD (reference sequence).

The V and J genes are TRBV7-9 and TRBJ2-1; D unresolved. This CDR3 spans 11 amino acids. The V end lost 1 base, the J end lost 10 bases, and 5 bases lay between the germline ends. The germline gives CDR1 SEHNR, CDR2 FQNEAQ (reference sequence). Here the CDR3 DNA reads TGTGCCAGCAGCTTAGATAGAGAGCAGTTCTTC. Translated, it gives CASSLDREQFF. The entire variable domain, with the rest obtained from reference TRBV7-9 and TRBJ2-1, is as follows: DTGVSQNPRHKITKRGQNVTFRCDPISEHNRLYWYRQTLGQGPEFLTYFQNEAQLEKSRLLSDRFSAERPKGSFSTLEIQRTEQGDSAMYLCASSLDREQFFGPGTRLTVL.

This chain joins TRBV7-2 and TRBJ2-5, with TRBD1 identical over 9 bases. Germline V lookup: CDR1 SGHTA, CDR2 FQGNSA. This CDR3 spans 15 amino acids. V dropped 5 bases and J dropped 7; count of bases not matched to a gene: 11. The CDR3 DNA is TGTGCCAGCAGCCCCCTGACAGGGGGTCAACGGACCCAGTACTTC. Protein sequence: CASSPLTGGQRTQYF.

The chain employs TRBV28 and TRBJ1-5; 7 nucleotides agree with TRBD1. V was pared by 11 bases and J by 4 bases, with 11 bases of the junction left unmatched. Germline V gives CDR1 MDHEN, CDR2 SYDVKM. This CDR3 region has 14 residues. This CDR3 is CASRNPGQNQPQHF. CDR3 nucleotides: TGTGCCTCGAGGAATCCGGGACAGAATCAGCCCCAGCATTTT.

This clone is a singleton in its sample. The chain is built from TRBV7-2 and TRBJ2-7; TRBD1 matches at 8 bases. Germline V lookup: CDR1 SGHTA, CDR2 FQGNSA. This CDR3 comprises 14 residues. Losses at the gene ends were 3 bases for V and 2 bases for J; bases not matched to a gene: 3. The CDR3 region is CASSFSTGAYEQYF. CDR3 sequence (DNA): TGTGCCAGCAGCTTTTCGACAGGGGCCTACGAGCAGTACTTC.

This chain connects TRBV7-9 to TRBJ2-3, with TRBD1 matching 11 bases. This CDR3 region has 17 residues. Germline V gives CDR1 SEHNR, CDR2 FQNEAQ (reference sequence). Trimming removed 5 bases from V and 1 base from J; junction bases left unmatched: 8. CDR3 DNA sequence: TGTGCCAGCAGCCCCCCGGACAGGGGGCGAGGCACAGATACGCAGTATTTT. Its translation: CASSPPDRGRGTDTQYF. Using reference TRBV7-9 and TRBJ2-3 for the parts outside the CDR3, the full variable domain is DTGVSQNPRHKITKRGQNVTFRCDPISEHNRLYWYRQTLGQGPEFLTYFQNEAQLEKSRLLSDRFSAERPKGSFSTLEIQRTEQGDSAMYLCASSPPDRGRGTDTQYFGPGTRLTVL.

This sequence joins TRBV30 and TRBJ2-7; no firm D call. CDR1 and CDR2 (germline): GTSNPN, SVGIG (reference sequence). The germline V and J ends were trimmed by 0 bases and 0 bases, with 15 bases remaining between them. The CDR3 spans 16 residues. Here the CDR3 reads CAWSVLGRTSSYEQYF. The CDR3, as DNA: TGTGCCTGGAGTGTACTGGGAAGGACGAGCTCCTACGAGCAGTACTTC.

The rearrangement links TRBV20-1 to TRBJ2-2, with TRBD2 matching over 7 bases. The CDR3 consists of 13 residues. Germline CDR1 reads DFQATT; CDR2 reads SNEGSKA (reference sequence). With 3 bases clipped from V and 6 bases from J, the junction kept 4 bases outside the gene matches. The CDR3 sequence is CSASSRGAGELFF. DNA of the CDR3: TGCAGTGCTAGTAGTCGGGGGGCCGGGGAGCTGTTTTTT.

The rearrangement joins TRBV7-2 to TRBJ2-1; the D gene is possibly TRBD1 (6 bases). The ends were cut back, 3 bases at V and 10 bases at J, with 13 bases in the middle. The germline gives CDR1 SGHTA, CDR2 FQGNSA. The CDR3 runs to 13 residues. The CDR3 DNA follows: TGTGCCAGCAGCTTCTTAAACGGACAGGAGCAGTTCTTC. It specifies CASSFLNGQEQFF.

The chain is built from TRBV6-2 or TRBV6-3 and TRBJ1-2; D remains unclear. The CDR3 sequence is 18 residues long. Germline loops: CDR1 MNHEY, CDR2 SVGEGT. Trimming pared 6 bases from V and 0 bases from J, leaving 23 bases between. CDR3 nucleotide sequence: TGTGCCAGCAGCCGCCCATTGGATCGATCTCGACCTAACTATGGCTACACCTTC. Residues: CASSRPLDRSRPNYGYTF.

This clone was counted once. CDR3 amino acids: CASSLFGTSAGGELFF. In DNA, the CDR3 is TGTGCCAGCAGCTTGTTCGGGACTAGCGCTGGCGGGGAGCTGTTTTTT. This chain links TRBV7-2 with TRBJ2-2; 10 nucleotides agree with TRBD2. Germline V CDR1 and CDR2: SGHTA, FQGNSA. The CDR3 sequence is 16 residues long. V lost 3 bases to trimming and J lost 7 bases; unmatched junction nucleotides: 8.

The chain carries TRBV29-1 and TRBJ2-7, with D perhaps matching TRBD1 (7 bases). CDR3 length: 14 residues. The germline V and J ends were trimmed by 7 bases and 1 base, with 17 bases remaining between them. Germline loops: CDR1 SQVTM, CDR2 ANQGSEA. The CDR3 loop is CSAGSTGRSYEQYF. CDR3 DNA sequence: TGCAGCGCTGGGTCGACAGGGAGGTCCTACGAGCAGTACTTC.

In this sample, this clone turned up once. The chain links TRBV27 to TRBJ1-4, with 7 bases that match TRBD1. Losses at the gene ends were 2 bases for V and 3 bases for J; bases not matched to a gene: 12. Germline V CDR1 and CDR2: MNHEY, SMNVEV (reference sequence). This CDR3 has 18 residues. The CDR3 DNA reads TGTGCCAGCAGTTTAAGGACAGGTGTTAGGGGTCCTAATGAAAAACTGTTTTTT. The encoded protein is CASSLRTGVRGPNEKLFF.

The chain joins TRBV7-2 to TRBJ2-7; a weak D match, TRBD1 (5 bases). This CDR3 is built from 14 residues. V gave up 3 bases and J gave up 5 bases, with 14 bases separating them. Germline lookup yields CDR1 SGHTA and CDR2 FQGNSA. The CDR3 loop is CASSFGVGHDEQYF. The DNA for the CDR3 is TGTGCCAGCAGCTTTGGGGTGGGGCACGACGAGCAGTACTTC.

The sample holds a few counts of this clone. The chain links TRBV5-4 to TRBJ1-2; no clear D gene. Germline-derived CDR1 and CDR2 are SGHNT and YYREEE (reference sequence). The CDR3 is 12 amino acids. V was clipped by 2 bases and J by 8 bases, with 10 bases between them. CDR3 coding DNA: TGTGCCAGCAGCTTCACTGATAGGGGCTACACCTTC. It translates to CASSFTDRGYTF. The whole variable domain, filled in from reference TRBV5-4 and TRBJ1-2, reads ETGVTQSPTHLIKTRGQQVTLRCSSQSGHNTVSWYQQALGQGPQFIFQYYREEENGRGNFPPRFSGLQFPNYSSELNVNALELDDSALYLCASSFTDRGYTFGSGTRLTVV.

The CDR3 DNA follows: TGTGCCAGCTCTCTAAACAATCAGCCCCAGCATTTT. It is translated as CASSLNNQPQHF. V is TRBV6-6 and J is TRBJ1-5; unclear D gene. The CDR3 length is 12 residues. V dropped 8 bases and J dropped 3 bases, with 8 bases sitting between them. The germline V gene encodes CDR1 MNHNY and CDR2 SVGAGI (reference sequence).